This TCR beta chain was recorded in a study of OX40 agonist ivuxolimab in advanced cancers. Across the whole study: Ivuxolimab doses were 0.01, 0.1, 0.3, 1.5, 3 or 10 mg/kg every 2 weeks. The study's findings and limits: CD8+ T cells averaged more expanded clones than CD4+.

By proportion, this clone is medium-sized. The antigen is unknown. Blood specimens came from baseline, cycle 4 day 1, and cycle 7 day 1. Measured with immunoSEQ multiplex PCR; TCRdb has only the in-frame clones, and not every one. In the table there are fewer than 30,000 clones, 80% to 85% of which are singletons. The clonotype was recovered from an adult with an advanced solid tumor such as melanoma, head and neck, liver or kidney cancer. The specimen comprised CD4+ or CD8+ T cells sorted from blood, sampled in a trial of the OX40 agonist ivuxolimab.

This chain's CDR3 is CASSLEDRTDGYTF. In DNA, the CDR3 is TGTGCCAGCAGCTTGGAGGACAGGACGGATGGCTACACCTTC. The V and J genes are TRBV5-4 and TRBJ1-2, with 7 bases identical to TRBD1. There are 14 residues in the CDR3. V was pared by 0 bases and J by 6 bases, with 5 bases of the junction left unmatched. The germline CDR1 and CDR2 sequences are SGHNT and YYREEE (reference sequence). Full variable domain (missing parts from reference TRBV5-4 and TRBJ1-2): ETGVTQSPTHLIKTRGQQVTLRCSSQSGHNTVSWYQQALGQGPQFIFQYYREEENGRGNFPPRFSGLQFPNYSSELNVNALELDDSALYLCASSLEDRTDGYTFGSGTRLTVV.